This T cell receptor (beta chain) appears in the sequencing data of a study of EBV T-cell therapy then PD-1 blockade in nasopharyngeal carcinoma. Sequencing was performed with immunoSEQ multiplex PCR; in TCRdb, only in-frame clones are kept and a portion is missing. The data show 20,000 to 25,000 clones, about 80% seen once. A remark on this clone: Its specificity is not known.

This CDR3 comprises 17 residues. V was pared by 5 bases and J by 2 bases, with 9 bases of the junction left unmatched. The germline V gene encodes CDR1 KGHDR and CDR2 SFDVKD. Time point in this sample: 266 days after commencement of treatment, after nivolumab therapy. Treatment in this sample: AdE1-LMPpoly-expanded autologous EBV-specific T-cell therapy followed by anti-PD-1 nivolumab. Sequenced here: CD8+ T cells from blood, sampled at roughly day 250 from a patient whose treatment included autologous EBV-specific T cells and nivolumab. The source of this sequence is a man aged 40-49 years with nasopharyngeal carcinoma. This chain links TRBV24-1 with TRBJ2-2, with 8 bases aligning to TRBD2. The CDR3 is CATSVSYGGANTGELFF. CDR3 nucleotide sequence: TGTGCCACCAGTGTCTCTTACGGGGGGGCTAACACCGGGGAGCTGTTTTTT.